The present T cell receptor (beta chain) was sequenced within a study of blood T cell repertoires in COVID-19. The V end was cut by 1 base, the J end by 0 bases, with 10 bases between. The CDR3 consists of 16 residues. Germline V CDR1 and CDR2: MGHRA, YSYEKL. Using immunoSEQ multiplex PCR, the repertoire was profiled, and TCRdb retains in-frame clones only, with some absent. The sample shows 180,000 or so clones, around 80% of them seen only once. This TCR came from an older woman who had recovered from COVID-19. V and J are TRBV4-1 and TRBJ1-5; perhaps TRBD1 as D (6 bases). Sequencing was carried out using PBMCs or T cells enriched from blood (not recorded which). This CDR3 is CASSQARTASNQPQHF. CDR3 DNA sequence: TGCGCCAGCAGCCAAGCGCGGACAGCTAGCAATCAGCCCCAGCATTTT.